This TCR beta chain emerged from a study of regulatory T cells in long-lasting Graves disease. This clonotype was counted at least ten times. Library construction for TCR beta used iRepertoire HTBI primers and Arm-PCR of CDR3 regions. MiXCR, applied by TCRdb to the multiplex PCR reads, yields one record per CDR3 protein. This table holds around 450,000 distinct CDR3 sequences, under 15% found once. V lost 0 bases and J 2 bases, leaving 9 bases between the germline ends. Germline lookup yields CDR1 SGHRS and CDR2 YFSETQ. The CDR3 loop spans 15 amino acids. Sample time point: newly diagnosed GD, antithyroid drugs for less than 3 months. RNA from PBMCs was the source of the TCR library. The data were also submitted as part of a second study, on T cells in Graves' hyperthyroidism and ophthalmopathy. That report adds: Aged 18 to 65, the patients had hyperthyroidism that was newly diagnosed and had lasted under 2 months.

This TCR derives from a woman between 25 and 40 years old with Graves disease. The J gene is TRBJ2-4, the V gene TRBV5-1; D is possibly TRBD1 (5 bases). The sample consisted of peripheral blood mononuclear cells (PBMCs), taken at new diagnosis, from a patient treated with antithyroid drugs. CDR3 DNA sequence: TGCGCCAGCAGCTTGGTGTCAGGGTCCAAAAACATTCAGTACTTC. Protein product: CASSLVSGSKNIQYF. Drawing the rest from reference TRBV5-1 and TRBJ2-4, the complete variable domain is KAGVTQTPRYLIKTRGQQVTLSCSPISGHRSVSWYQQTPGQGLQFLFEYFSETQRNKGNFPGRFSGRQFSNSRSEMNVSTLELGDSALYLCASSLVSGSKNIQYFGAGTRLSVL.